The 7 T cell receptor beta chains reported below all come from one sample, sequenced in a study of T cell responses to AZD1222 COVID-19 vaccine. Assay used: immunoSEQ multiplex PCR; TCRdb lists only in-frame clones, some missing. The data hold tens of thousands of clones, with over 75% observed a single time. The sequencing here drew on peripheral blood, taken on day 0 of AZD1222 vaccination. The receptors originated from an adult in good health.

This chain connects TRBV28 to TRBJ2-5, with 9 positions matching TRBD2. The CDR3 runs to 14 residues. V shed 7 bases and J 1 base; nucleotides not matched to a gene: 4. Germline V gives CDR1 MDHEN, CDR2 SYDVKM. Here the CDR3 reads CASKERGVQETQYF. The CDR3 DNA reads TGTGCCAGCAAGGAGCGGGGGGTCCAAGAGACCCAGTACTTC.

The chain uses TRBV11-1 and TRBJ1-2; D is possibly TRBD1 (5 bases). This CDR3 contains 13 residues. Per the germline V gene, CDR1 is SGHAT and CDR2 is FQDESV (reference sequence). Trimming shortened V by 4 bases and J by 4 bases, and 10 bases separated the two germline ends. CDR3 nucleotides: TGTGCCAGCAGCTCTCAGGGTGGCTATGGCTACACCTTC. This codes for CASSSQGGYGYTF.

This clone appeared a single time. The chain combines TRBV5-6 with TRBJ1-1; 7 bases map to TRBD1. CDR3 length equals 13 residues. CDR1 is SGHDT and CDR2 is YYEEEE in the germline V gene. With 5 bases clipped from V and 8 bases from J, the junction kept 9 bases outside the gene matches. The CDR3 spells CASSRHRGGEAFF. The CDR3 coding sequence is TGTGCCAGCAGTCGGCACAGGGGAGGGGAAGCTTTCTTT.

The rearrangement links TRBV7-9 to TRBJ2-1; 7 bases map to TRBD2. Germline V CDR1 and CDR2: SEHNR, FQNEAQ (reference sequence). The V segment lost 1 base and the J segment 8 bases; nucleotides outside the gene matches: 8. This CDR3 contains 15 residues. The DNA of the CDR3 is TGTGCCAGCAGCTTAGGCGGGAGCTGGGGGGATGAGCAGTTCTTC. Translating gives CASSLGGSWGDEQFF.

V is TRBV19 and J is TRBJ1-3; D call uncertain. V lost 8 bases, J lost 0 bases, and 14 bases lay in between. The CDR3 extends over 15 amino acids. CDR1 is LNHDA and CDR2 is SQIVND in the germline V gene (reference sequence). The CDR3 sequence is CASGETLSSGNTIYF. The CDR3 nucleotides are TGTGCCAGTGGAGAGACCCTTTCCTCTGGAAACACCATATATTTT. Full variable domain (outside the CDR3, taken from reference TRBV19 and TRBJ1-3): DGGITQSPKYLFRKEGQNVTLSCEQNLNHDAMYWYRQDPGQGLRLIYYSQIVNDFQKGDIAEGYSVSREKKESFPLTVTSAQKNPTAFYLCASGETLSSGNTIYFGEGSWLTVV.

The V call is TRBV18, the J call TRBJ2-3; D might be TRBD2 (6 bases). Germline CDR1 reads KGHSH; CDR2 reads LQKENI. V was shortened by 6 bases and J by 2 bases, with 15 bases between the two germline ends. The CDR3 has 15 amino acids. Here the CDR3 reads CASSRGLGATDTQYF. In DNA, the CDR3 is TGTGCCAGCTCGCGGGGACTGGGAGCCACAGATACGCAGTATTTT.

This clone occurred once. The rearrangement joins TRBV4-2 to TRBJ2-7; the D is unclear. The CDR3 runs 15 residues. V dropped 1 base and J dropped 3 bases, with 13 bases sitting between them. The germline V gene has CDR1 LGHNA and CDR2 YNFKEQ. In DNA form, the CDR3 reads TGTGCCAGCAGCCAAGGGCAGACGGTAGGCTACGAGCAGTACTTC. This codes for CASSQGQTVGYEQYF.